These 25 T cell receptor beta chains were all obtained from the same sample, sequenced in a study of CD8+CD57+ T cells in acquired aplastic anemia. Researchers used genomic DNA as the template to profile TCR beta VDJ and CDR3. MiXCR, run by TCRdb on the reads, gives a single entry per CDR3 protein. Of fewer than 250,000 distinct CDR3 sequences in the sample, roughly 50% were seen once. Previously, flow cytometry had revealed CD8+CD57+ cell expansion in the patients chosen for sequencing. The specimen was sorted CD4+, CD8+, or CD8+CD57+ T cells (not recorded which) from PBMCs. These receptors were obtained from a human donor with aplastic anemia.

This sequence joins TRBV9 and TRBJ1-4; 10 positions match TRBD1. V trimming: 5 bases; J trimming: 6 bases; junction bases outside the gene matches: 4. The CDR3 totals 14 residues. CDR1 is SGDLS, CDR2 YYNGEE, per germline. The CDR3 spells CASRRGQGDEKLFF. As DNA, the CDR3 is TGTGCCAGCAGACGAGGACAGGGGGATGAAAAACTGTTTTTT.

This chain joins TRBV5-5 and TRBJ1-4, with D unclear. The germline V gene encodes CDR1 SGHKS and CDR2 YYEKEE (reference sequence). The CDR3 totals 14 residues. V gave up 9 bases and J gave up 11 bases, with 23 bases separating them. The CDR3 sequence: CANKEGRTIDKLFF. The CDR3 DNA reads TGTGCCAACAAGGAGGGCAGAACGATAGATAAACTGTTTTTT.

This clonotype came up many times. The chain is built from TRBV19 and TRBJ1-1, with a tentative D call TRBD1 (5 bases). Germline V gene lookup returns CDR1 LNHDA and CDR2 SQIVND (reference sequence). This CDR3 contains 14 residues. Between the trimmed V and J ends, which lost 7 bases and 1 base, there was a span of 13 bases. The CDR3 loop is CASTQEQANTEAFF. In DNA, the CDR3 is TGTGCCAGTACTCAAGAACAGGCGAACACTGAAGCTTTCTTT.

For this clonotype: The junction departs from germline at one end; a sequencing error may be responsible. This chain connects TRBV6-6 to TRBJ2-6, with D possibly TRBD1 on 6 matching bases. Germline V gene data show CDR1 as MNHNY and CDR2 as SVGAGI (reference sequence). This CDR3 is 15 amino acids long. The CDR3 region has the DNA TGTGCCATCAGTGATTGGGGGCTTGGGGACAACGTCCTGACTTTC. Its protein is CAISDWGLGDNVLTF.

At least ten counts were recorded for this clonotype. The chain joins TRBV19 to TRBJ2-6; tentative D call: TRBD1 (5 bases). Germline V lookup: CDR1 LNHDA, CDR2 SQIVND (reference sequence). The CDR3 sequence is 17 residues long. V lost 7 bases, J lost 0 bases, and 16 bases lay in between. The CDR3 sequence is CASKKGWVSSGANVLTF. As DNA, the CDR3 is TGTGCCAGTAAGAAGGGGTGGGTTAGCTCTGGGGCCAACGTCCTGACTTTC.

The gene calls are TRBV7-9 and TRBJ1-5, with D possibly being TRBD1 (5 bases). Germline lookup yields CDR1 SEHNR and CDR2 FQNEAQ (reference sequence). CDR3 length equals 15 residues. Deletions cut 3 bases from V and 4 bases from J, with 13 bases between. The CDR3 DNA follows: TGTGCCAGCAGCTTCTATGAGGGGACGAATCAGCCCCAGCATTTT. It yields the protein CASSFYEGTNQPQHF. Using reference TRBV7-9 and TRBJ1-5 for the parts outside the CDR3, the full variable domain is DTGVSQNPRHKITKRGQNVTFRCDPISEHNRLYWYRQTLGQGPEFLTYFQNEAQLEKSRLLSDRFSAERPKGSFSTLEIQRTEQGDSAMYLCASSFYEGTNQPQHFGDGTRLSIL.

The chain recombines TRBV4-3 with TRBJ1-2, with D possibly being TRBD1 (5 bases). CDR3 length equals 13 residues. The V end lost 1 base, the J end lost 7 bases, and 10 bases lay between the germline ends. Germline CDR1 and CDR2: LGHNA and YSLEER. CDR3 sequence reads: CASSQVEGLGYTF. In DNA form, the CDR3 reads TGCGCCAGCAGCCAAGTGGAGGGGCTTGGCTACACCTTC.

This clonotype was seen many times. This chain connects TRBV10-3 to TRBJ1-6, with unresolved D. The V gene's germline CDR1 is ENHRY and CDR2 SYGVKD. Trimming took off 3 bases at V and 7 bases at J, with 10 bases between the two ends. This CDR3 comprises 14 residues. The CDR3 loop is CAISDYTTNSPLHF. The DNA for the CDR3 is TGTGCCATCAGTGATTACACCACGAATTCACCCCTCCACTTT.

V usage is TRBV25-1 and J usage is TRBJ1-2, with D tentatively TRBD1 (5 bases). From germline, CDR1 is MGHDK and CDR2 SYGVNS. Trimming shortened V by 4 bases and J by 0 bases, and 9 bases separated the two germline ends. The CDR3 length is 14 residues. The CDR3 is CASSVQATNYGYTF. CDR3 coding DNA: TGTGCCAGCAGTGTACAGGCGACTAACTATGGCTACACCTTC.

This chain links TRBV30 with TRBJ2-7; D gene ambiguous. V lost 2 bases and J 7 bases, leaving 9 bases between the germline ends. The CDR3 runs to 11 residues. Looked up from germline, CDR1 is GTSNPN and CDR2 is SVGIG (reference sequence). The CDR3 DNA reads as TGTGCCTGGAGTTTCCGTGGGGAGCAGTACTTC. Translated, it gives CAWSFRGEQYF.

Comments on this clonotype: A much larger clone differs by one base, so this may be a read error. The CDR3 region has the DNA TGTGCCAGCAGCTTTGGATTCGACAGGGCCACGCGGGAGCCGTTTTTT. It specifies CASSFGFDRATREPFF. The J gene is TRBJ2-2, the V gene TRBV7-2, with D perhaps assigned TRBD1 or TRBD2 (7 bases each). This CDR3 spans 16 amino acids. Germline V CDR1 and CDR2: SGHTA, FQGNSA.

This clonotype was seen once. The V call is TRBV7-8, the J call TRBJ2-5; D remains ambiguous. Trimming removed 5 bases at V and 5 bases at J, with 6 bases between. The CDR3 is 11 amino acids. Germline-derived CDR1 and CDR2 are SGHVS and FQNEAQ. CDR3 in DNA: TGTGCCAGCAGCCGAGAGGAGACCCAGTACTTC. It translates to CASSREETQYF.

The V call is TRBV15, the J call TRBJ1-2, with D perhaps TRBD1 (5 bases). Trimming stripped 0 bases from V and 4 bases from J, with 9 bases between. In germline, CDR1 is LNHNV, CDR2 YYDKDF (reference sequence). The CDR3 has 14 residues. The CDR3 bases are TGTGCCACCAGCAGAGATGGGGGGTTCTATGGCTACACCTTC. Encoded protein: CATSRDGGFYGYTF.

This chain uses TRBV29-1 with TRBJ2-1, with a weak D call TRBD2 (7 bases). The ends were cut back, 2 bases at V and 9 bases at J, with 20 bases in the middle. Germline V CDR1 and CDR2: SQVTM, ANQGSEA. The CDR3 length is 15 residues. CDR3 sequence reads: CSVENLLARGGEQFF. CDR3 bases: TGCAGCGTTGAAAACTTGCTAGCGAGGGGGGGTGAGCAGTTCTTC.

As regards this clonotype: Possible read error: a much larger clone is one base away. CDR3 nucleotides: TGCGCCAGCAGCTTGGAGGCCGCCCGGGACACTGAAGCTTTCTTT. As protein: CASSLEAARDTEAFF. The chain employs TRBV5-1 and TRBJ1-1, with no clear D. The length of the CDR3 is 15 residues. The germline V and J ends were trimmed by 0 bases and 3 bases, with 12 bases remaining between them. Germline-derived CDR1 and CDR2 are SGHRS and YFSETQ.

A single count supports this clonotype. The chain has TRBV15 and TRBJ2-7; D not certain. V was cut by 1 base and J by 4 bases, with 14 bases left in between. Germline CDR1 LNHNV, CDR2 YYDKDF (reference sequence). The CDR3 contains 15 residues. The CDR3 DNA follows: TGTGCCACCAGCAGAGGGGAATCAGGTCGGTACGAGCAGTACTTC. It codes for CATSRGESGRYEQYF.

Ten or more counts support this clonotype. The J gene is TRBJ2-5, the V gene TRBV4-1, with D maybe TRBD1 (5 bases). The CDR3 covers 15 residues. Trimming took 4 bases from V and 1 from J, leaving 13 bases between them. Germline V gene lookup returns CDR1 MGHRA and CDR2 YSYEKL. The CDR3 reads CASSRTDTLQETQYF. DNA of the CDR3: TGCGCCAGCAGCCGTACGGACACCCTCCAAGAGACCCAGTACTTC.

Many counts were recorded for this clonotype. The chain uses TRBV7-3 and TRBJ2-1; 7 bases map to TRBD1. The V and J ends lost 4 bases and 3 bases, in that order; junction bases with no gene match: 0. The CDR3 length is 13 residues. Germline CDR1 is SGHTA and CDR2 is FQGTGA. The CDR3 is CASSSGGYNEQFF. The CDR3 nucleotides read TGTGCCAGCAGCTCAGGGGGCTACAATGAGCAGTTCTTC.

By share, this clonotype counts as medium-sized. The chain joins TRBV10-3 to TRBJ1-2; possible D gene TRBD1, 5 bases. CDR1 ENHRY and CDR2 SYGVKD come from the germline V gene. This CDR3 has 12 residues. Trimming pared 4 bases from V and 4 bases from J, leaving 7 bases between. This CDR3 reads CAISGGTYGYTF. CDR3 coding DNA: TGTGCCATCAGTGGAGGGACCTATGGCTACACCTTC.

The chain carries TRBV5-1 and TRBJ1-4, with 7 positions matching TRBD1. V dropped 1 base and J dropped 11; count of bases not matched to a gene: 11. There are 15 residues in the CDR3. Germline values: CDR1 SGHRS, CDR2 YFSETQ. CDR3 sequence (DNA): TGCGCCAGCAGCTTGACAGGGGAAAGGAATGTGAAACTGTTTTTT. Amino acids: CASSLTGERNVKLFF. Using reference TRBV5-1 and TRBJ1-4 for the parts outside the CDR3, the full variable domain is KAGVTQTPRYLIKTRGQQVTLSCSPISGHRSVSWYQQTPGQGLQFLFEYFSETQRNKGNFPGRFSGRQFSNSRSEMNVSTLELGDSALYLCASSLTGERNVKLFFGSGTQLSVL.

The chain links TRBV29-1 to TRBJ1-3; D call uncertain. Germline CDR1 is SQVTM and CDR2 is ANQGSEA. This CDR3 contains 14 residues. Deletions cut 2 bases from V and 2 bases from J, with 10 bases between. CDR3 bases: TGCAGCGTTGAATCGGACTACGCTGGAAACACCATATATTTT. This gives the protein CSVESDYAGNTIYF. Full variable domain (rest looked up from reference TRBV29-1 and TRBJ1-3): SAVISQKPSRDICQRGTSLTIQCQVDSQVTMMFWYRQQPGQSLTLIATANQGSEATYESGFVIDKFPISRPNLTFSTLTVSNMSPEDSSIYLCSVESDYAGNTIYFGEGSWLTVV.

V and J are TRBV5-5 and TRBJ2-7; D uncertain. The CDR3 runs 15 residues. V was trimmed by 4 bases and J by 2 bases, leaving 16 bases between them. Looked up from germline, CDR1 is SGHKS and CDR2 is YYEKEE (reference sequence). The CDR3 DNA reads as TGTGCCAGCAGCCCCCCCGCGGATATGACCTACGAGCAGTACTTC. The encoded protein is CASSPPADMTYEQYF.

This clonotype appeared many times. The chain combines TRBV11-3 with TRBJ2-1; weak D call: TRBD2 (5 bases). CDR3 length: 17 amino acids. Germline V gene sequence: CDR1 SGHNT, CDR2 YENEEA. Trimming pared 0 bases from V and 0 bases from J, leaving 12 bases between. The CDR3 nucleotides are TGTGCCAGCAGCTTAGATTTGACGGGAAGCTCCTACAATGAGCAGTTCTTC. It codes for CASSLDLTGSSYNEQFF.

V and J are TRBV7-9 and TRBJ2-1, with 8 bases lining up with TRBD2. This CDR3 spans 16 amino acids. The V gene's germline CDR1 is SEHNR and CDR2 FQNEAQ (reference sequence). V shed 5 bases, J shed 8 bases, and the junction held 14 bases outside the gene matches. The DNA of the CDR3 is TGTGCCAGCAGCCCTACCCAAAGCGGGAGTAGGTATGAGCAGTTCTTC. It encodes CASSPTQSGSRYEQFF.

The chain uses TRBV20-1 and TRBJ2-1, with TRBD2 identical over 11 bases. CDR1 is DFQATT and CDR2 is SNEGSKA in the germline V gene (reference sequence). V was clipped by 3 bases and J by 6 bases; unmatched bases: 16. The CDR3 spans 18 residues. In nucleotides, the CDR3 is TGCAGTGCTAGTCCTAGCGGGGGGACAGGGCCCTCCATCAATGAGCAGTTCTTC. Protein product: CSASPSGGTGPSINEQFF.